This T cell receptor beta chain came from a study of blood T cell repertoires in COVID-19. Background on the study: COVID-19 samples from acute and convalescent phases originated in the United States, Italy and Spain. T cells, B-cell-depleted T cells, or PBMCs supplied cDNA or gDNA.

The CDR3 loop spans 13 amino acids. V was cut by 2 bases and J by 4 bases, with 7 bases left in between. Germline V gives CDR1 SGHTA, CDR2 FQGTGA. Per the study methods: Researchers report that nucleated cell counts were estimated from reference gene primer amplification. Only in-frame clones appear in the TCRdb table, and some are missing; sequencing was by immunoSEQ multiplex PCR. D and trimming come from the DNA, and the V and J calls and clone size come from that table. The table shows fewer than 250,000 clones, with approximately 84% occurring only once. The chain employs TRBV7-3 and TRBJ2-3, with a possible D match to TRBD1 (6 bases). This TCR was recovered from a man aged 50 to 60 with acute or convalescent COVID-19. Source material: peripheral blood. CDR3 sequence reads: CASSLGGADTQYF. The CDR3, as DNA: TGTGCCAGCAGCTTAGGGGGCGCAGATACGCAGTATTTT.